The T cell receptor beta chain described here comes from a study of blood T cell repertoires in COVID-19. Looking at the study overall: Specimens from acute and convalescent COVID-19 originated in the United States, Italy and Spain. PBMCs, B-cell-depleted T cells, or T cells provided the cDNA or gDNA that made up the material.

TCRdb's copy holds only in-frame clones and misses some; the assay was immunoSEQ multiplex PCR. This table holds roughly 82,000 clones, about four fifths found once. The sequenced material came from peripheral blood. The receptor was isolated from a woman in her sixties or seventies with acute or convalescent COVID-19.

The CDR3: CASSQMTRDTQYF. The CDR3 region has the DNA TGTGCCAGCAGCCAGATGACTCGGGATACGCAGTATTTT. This sequence joins TRBV3-1 (or the pseudogene TRBV3-2) and TRBJ2-3; no firm D call. The germline V gene encodes CDR1 LGHDT and CDR2 YNNKEL (reference sequence). Trimming shortened V by 3 bases and J by 6 bases, and 10 bases separated the two germline ends. The CDR3 is 13 residues long.